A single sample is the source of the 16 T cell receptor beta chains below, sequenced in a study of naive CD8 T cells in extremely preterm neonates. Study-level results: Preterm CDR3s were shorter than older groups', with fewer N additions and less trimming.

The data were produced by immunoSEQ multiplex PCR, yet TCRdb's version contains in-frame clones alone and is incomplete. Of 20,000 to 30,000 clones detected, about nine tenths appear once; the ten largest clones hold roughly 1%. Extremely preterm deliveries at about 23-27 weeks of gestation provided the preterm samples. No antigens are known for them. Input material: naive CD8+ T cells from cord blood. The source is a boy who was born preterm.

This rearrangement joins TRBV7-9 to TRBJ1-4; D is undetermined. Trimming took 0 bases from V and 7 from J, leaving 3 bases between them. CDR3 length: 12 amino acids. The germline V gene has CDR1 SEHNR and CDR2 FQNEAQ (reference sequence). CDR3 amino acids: CASSLAREKLFF. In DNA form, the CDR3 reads TGTGCCAGCAGCTTAGCCCGTGAAAAACTGTTTTTT.

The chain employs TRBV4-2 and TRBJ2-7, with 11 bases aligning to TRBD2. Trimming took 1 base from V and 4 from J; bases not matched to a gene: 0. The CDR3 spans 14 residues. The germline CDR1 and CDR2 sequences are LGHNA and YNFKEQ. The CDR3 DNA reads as TGTGCCAGCAGCCAAGGACTAGCGGGGTACGAGCAGTACTTC. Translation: CASSQGLAGYEQYF.

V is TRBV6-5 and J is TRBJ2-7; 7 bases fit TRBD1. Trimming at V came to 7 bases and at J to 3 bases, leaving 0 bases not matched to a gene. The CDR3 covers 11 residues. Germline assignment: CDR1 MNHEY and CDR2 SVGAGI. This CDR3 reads CASTGGYEQYF. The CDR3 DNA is TGTGCCAGCACAGGGGGCTACGAGCAGTACTTC.

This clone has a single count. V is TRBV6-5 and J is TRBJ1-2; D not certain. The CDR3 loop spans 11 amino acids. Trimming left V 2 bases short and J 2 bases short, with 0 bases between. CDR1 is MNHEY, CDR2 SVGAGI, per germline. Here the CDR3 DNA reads TGTGCCAGCAGTTACAACTATGGCTACACCTTC. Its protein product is CASSYNYGYTF.

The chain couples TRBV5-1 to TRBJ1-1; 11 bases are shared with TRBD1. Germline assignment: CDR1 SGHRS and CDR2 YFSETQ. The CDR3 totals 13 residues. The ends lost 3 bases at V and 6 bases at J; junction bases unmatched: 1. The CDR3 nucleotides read TGCGCCAGCAGCTGGACAGGGGGCGCTGAAGCTTTCTTT. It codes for CASSWTGGAEAFF.

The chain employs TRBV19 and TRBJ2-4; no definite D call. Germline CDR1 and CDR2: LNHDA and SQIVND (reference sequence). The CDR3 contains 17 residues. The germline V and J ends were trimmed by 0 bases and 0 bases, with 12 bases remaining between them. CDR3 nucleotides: TGTGCCAGTAGTATAGATCTGGCTAGTCTAGCCAAAAACATTCAGTACTTC. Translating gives CASSIDLASLAKNIQYF.

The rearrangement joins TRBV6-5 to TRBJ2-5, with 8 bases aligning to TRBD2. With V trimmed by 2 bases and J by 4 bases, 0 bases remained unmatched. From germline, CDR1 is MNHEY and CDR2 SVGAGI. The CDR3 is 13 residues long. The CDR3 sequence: CASSYGLAETQYF. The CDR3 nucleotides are TGTGCCAGCAGTTACGGACTAGCAGAGACCCAGTACTTC.

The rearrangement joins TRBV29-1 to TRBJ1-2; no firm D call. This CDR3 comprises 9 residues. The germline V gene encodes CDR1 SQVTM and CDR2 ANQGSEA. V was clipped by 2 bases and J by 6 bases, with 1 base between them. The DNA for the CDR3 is TGCAGCGTTGAACATGGCTACACCTTC. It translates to CSVEHGYTF.

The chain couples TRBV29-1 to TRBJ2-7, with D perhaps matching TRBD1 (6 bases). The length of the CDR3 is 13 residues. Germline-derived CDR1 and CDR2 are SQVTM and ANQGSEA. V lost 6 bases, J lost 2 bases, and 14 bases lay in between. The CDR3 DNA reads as TGCAGCGTGTCCCGGGGACAAACCTACGAGCAGTACTTC. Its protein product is CSVSRGQTYEQYF.

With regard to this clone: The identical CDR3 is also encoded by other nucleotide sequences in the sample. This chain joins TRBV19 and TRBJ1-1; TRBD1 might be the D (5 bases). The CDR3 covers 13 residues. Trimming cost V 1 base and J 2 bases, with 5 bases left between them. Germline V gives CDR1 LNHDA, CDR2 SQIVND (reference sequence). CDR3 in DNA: TGTGCCAGTAGTATAGGGGGCAACACTGAAGCTTTCTTT. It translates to CASSIGGNTEAFF.

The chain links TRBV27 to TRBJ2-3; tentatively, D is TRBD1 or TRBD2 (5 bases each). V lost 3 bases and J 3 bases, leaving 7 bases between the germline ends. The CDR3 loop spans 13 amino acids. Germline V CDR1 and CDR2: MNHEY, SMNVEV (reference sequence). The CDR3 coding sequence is TGTGCCAGCAGTTTCAGGGAGACAGATACGCAGTATTTT. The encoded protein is CASSFRETDTQYF.

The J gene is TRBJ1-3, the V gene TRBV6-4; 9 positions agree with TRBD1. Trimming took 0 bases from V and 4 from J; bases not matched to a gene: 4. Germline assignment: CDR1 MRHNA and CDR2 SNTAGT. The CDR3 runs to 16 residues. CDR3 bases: TGTGCCAGCAGTGACTCCGGGACAGGGATGGGAAACACCATATATTTT. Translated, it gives CASSDSGTGMGNTIYF.

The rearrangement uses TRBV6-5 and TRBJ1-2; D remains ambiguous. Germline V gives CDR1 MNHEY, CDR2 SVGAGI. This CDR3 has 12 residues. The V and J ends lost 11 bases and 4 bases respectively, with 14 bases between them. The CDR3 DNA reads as TGTGCCGCCATCGGACTGTCCTATGGCTACACCTTC. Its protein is CAAIGLSYGYTF.

The CDR3 bases are TGTGCCAGCAGAAGGAAACAGGGGGACTACGAGCAGTACTTC. As protein: CASRRKQGDYEQYF. The J gene is TRBJ2-7, the V gene TRBV12-1; TRBD1 is taken as the D call from the table, unchecked against the DNA. TRBV12-1 constitutes a pseudogene. The CDR3 runs 14 residues.

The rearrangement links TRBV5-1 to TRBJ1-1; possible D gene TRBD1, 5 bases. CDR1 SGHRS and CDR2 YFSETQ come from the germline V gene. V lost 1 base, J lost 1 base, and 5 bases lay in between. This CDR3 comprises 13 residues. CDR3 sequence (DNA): TGCGCCAGCAGCTTGACAGGGAACACTGAAGCTTTCTTT. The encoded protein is CASSLTGNTEAFF. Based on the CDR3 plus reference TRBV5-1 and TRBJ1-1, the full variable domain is KAGVTQTPRYLIKTRGQQVTLSCSPISGHRSVSWYQQTPGQGLQFLFEYFSETQRNKGNFPGRFSGRQFSNSRSEMNVSTLELGDSALYLCASSLTGNTEAFFGQGTRLTVV.

CDR3 sequence (DNA): TGCGCCAGCAGCCAAGACAATTCACCCCTCCACTTT. As protein: CASSQDNSPLHF. V gene TRBV4-1 combines with J gene TRBJ1-6; D is undetermined. CDR1 is MGHRA, CDR2 YSYEKL, per germline. The V and J ends lost 0 bases and 7 bases respectively, with 1 base between them. The length of the CDR3 is 12 residues.